Shown below are 24 T cell receptor beta chains from a single sample sequenced in a study of T cells in Graves' hyperthyroidism and ophthalmopathy. RNA transcripts served as the template for amplifying TCR beta CDR3 regions. Primed by the HTBI set, a first-round RT-PCR was run on the TCR CDR3. MiXCR was run by TCRdb on the multiplex PCR reads, yielding one entry per CDR3 protein. The data contain hundreds of thousands of distinct CDR3 sequences, roughly 14% of them seen just once; the ten biggest clones take up 4.3%. Sequenced input: blood. The receptors were gathered from a woman between 35 and 50 years old with Graves' ophthalmopathy.

This clonotype was seen at least ten times. The V call is TRBV7-3, the J call TRBJ2-2, with 7 bases matching TRBD2. Trimming cost V 2 bases and J 4 bases; bases outside gene matches: 4. This CDR3 comprises 15 residues. Germline loops: CDR1 SGHTA, CDR2 FQGTGA. The CDR3 protein is CASSLAGGSTGELFF. The CDR3, as DNA: TGTGCCAGCAGCTTAGCTGGCGGGAGCACCGGGGAGCTGTTTTTT.

This clonotype showed up many times. The genes are TRBV6-5 and TRBJ1-1, with 7 bases matching TRBD1. The V gene end was trimmed by 3 bases and the J gene end by 1 base; junction bases not matched to a gene: 8. There are 16 residues in the CDR3. In germline, CDR1 is MNHEY, CDR2 SVGAGI. CDR3 in DNA: TGTGCCAGCAGTTATCGGGGCGGGACAGCGAACACTGAAGCTTTCTTT. Translated: CASSYRGGTANTEAFF.

Ten or more counts support this clonotype. This may arise from a read error, as a much more abundant clone is one base away. The V call is TRBV7-2, the J call TRBJ2-7, with 7 positions matching TRBD1. With 8 bases clipped from V and 5 bases from J, the junction kept 3 bases outside the gene matches. This CDR3 contains 11 residues. Germline V gene data show CDR1 as SGHTA and CDR2 as FQGNSA. The CDR3 sequence is CASGTAHEQYF. The CDR3 DNA reads TGTGCCAGCGGGACAGCCCACGAGCAGTACTTC.

The CDR3 nucleotides are TGTGCCAGCAGCTTATCGGGTGGGGGGGCCAGCAATCAGCCCCAGCATTTT. It yields the protein CASSLSGGGASNQPQHF. The J gene is TRBJ1-5, the V gene TRBV7-8, with D tentatively TRBD1 (6 bases). Germline CDR1 reads SGHVS; CDR2 reads FQNEAQ. Trimming stripped 2 bases from V and 1 base from J, with 15 bases between. This CDR3 region has 17 residues.

This rearrangement joins TRBV7-9 to TRBJ1-2; D is ambiguous. V was clipped by 1 base and J by 0 bases, with 6 bases between them. The germline gives CDR1 SEHNR, CDR2 FQNEAQ (reference sequence). The CDR3 is 14 amino acids. The CDR3 protein is CASSLVGPNYGYTF. The CDR3, as DNA: TGTGCCAGCAGCTTAGTCGGTCCTAACTATGGCTACACCTTC.

This clonotype was seen many times. This chain connects TRBV28 to TRBJ2-7; 7 nucleotides match TRBD2. CDR3 size: 17 residues. Germline V CDR1 and CDR2: MDHEN, SYDVKM. V gave up 3 bases and J gave up 1 base; unmatched junction bases: 12. CDR3: CASSFLGAEGGSYEQYF. Written as DNA, the CDR3 is TGTGCCAGCAGTTTTCTAGGCGCAGAGGGAGGGTCCTACGAGCAGTACTTC.

The chain recombines TRBV18 with TRBJ2-7; possible D gene TRBD2, 6 bases. This CDR3 has 15 amino acids. The germline V gene has CDR1 KGHSH and CDR2 LQKENI. Trimming took 2 bases from V and 6 from J, leaving 17 bases between them. The DNA for the CDR3 is TGTGCCAGCTCACCAAGCAAAGCGGGTATCCCCGAGCAGTACTTC. Protein sequence: CASSPSKAGIPEQYF. Full variable domain (rest looked up from reference TRBV18 and TRBJ2-7): NAGVMQNPRHLVRRRGQEARLRCSPMKGHSHVYWYRQLPEEGLKFMVYLQKENIIDESGMPKERFSAEFPKEGPSILRIQQVVRGDSAAYFCASSPSKAGIPEQYFGPGTRLTVT.

This clonotype showed up many times. V gene TRBV28 combines with J gene TRBJ2-7; TRBD1 aligns across 7 bases. V lost 6 bases and J lost 0; bases outside the gene matches: 8. Germline V gene lookup returns CDR1 MDHEN and CDR2 SYDVKM. CDR3 length: 15 amino acids. This CDR3 is CASSQRQGLSYEQYF. The CDR3 nucleotides are TGTGCCAGCAGCCAAAGACAGGGTCTCTCCTACGAGCAGTACTTC.

The V call is TRBV10-3, the J call TRBJ1-1; D possibly corresponds to TRBD1 (6 bases). This CDR3 has 13 amino acids. Per the germline V gene, CDR1 is ENHRY and CDR2 is SYGVKD. The V end lost 7 bases, the J end lost 1 base, and 10 bases lay between the germline ends. The CDR3 DNA reads as TGTGCCATCAAACAGGACAGGAACACTGAAGCTTTCTTT. It is translated as CAIKQDRNTEAFF.

This clonotype was seen at least ten times. J is TRBJ1-1 and V is TRBV27, with D unresolved. CDR3 length equals 14 residues. In germline, CDR1 is MNHEY, CDR2 SMNVEV (reference sequence). Trimming shortened V by 4 bases and J by 1 base, and 10 bases separated the two germline ends. Here the CDR3 DNA reads TGTGCCAGCAGTTCCTCCAGCGGGAACACTGAAGCTTTCTTT. It specifies CASSSSSGNTEAFF.

This clonotype was detected ten times or more. The V and J genes are TRBV29-1 and TRBJ2-7, with D perhaps matching TRBD2 (6 bases). Germline CDR1 and CDR2: SQVTM and ANQGSEA. The CDR3 spans 12 residues. The germline V and J ends were trimmed by 3 bases and 2 bases, with 8 bases remaining between them. The CDR3 nucleotides are TGCAGCGTTGAGGAGGGCACCTACGAGCAGTACTTC. Translation: CSVEEGTYEQYF.

This clonotype was seen repeatedly, ten times or more. V gene TRBV12-3 or TRBV12-4 combines with J gene TRBJ1-5, with D possibly matching TRBD1 (5 bases). The ends were cut back, 4 bases at V and 2 bases at J, with 18 bases in the middle. This CDR3 region has 17 residues. CDR3 loop: CASSSTTDQGGNQPQHF. Here the CDR3 DNA reads TGTGCCAGCAGTTCCACGACAGACCAAGGAGGCAATCAGCCCCAGCATTTT.

Comment on this clonotype: With a far larger clone one base away, a read error is the likely cause. This chain connects TRBV7-8 to TRBJ2-7; D may correspond to TRBD1 or TRBD2 (5 bases each). In germline, CDR1 is SGHVS, CDR2 FQNEAQ. The CDR3 runs to 12 residues. In DNA form, the CDR3 reads TGTACCAGCAGCTCGAGGGGCTACGAGCAGTACTTC. Translation gives CTSSSRGYEQYF. Full variable domain (missing parts from reference TRBV7-8 and TRBJ2-7): GAGVSQSPRYKVAKRGQDVALRCDPISGHVSLFWYQQALGQGPEFLTYFQNEAQLDKSGLPSDRFFAERPEGSVSTLKIQRTQQEDSAVYLCTSSSRGYEQYFGPGTRLTVT.

This clonotype was counted ten times or more. V is TRBV20-1 and J is TRBJ2-6; D might be TRBD1 or TRBD2, each matching 5 bases. CDR1 and CDR2 from the germline V gene are DFQATT and SNEGSKA (reference sequence). The CDR3 is 18 residues long. Trimming removed 0 bases from V and 0 bases from J, with 15 bases in between. The CDR3: CSARDQFSGSSGANVLTF. The CDR3 bases are TGCAGTGCTAGAGATCAATTTTCAGGGAGCTCTGGGGCCAACGTCCTGACTTTC.

This clonotype was counted a few times. DNA for the CDR3: TGCAGTGCCCCGGTTGGAGGGGGCACTGAAGCTTTCTTT. It encodes CSAPVGGGTEAFF. The chain uses TRBV20-1 and TRBJ1-1; tentative D call: TRBD1 (6 bases). Per the germline V gene, CDR1 is DFQATT and CDR2 is SNEGSKA (reference sequence). The CDR3 is 13 residues long. V was clipped by 6 bases and J by 4 bases, with 15 bases between them.

This clonotype was counted ten times or more. The chain links TRBV28 to TRBJ2-7, with a tentative D call TRBD2 (5 bases). The V end was cut by 2 bases, the J end by 5 bases, with 16 bases between. Germline V gives CDR1 MDHEN, CDR2 SYDVKM. CDR3 length equals 15 residues. The CDR3 DNA reads TGTGCCAGCAGTTTAAGGGCTAGCTTTTTCCACGAGCAGTACTTC. Its translation is CASSLRASFFHEQYF.

The table lists this clonotype with many counts. This rearrangement joins TRBV20-1 to TRBJ2-7; D possibly corresponds to TRBD2 (6 bases). The germline gives CDR1 DFQATT, CDR2 SNEGSKA (reference sequence). CDR3 length: 12 amino acids. V was cut by 2 bases and J by 3 bases, with 8 bases left in between. This chain's CDR3 is CSARRGNYEQYF. DNA of the CDR3: TGCAGTGCTAGACGCGGGAACTACGAGCAGTACTTC.

V and J are TRBV10-3 and TRBJ1-1, with a tentative D call TRBD1 (5 bases). The germline CDR1 and CDR2 sequences are ENHRY and SYGVKD. CDR3 length equals 14 residues. The V gene lost 0 bases and the J gene lost 5 bases, with 10 bases spanning the gap. CDR3 DNA: TGTGCCATCAGTGAGTCGCAGGGAAGGACTGAAGCTTTCTTT. Protein sequence: CAISESQGRTEAFF.

This clonotype was found many times. V is TRBV6-1 and J is TRBJ1-5, with D perhaps matching TRBD1 (5 bases). V shed 6 bases and J shed 5 bases, with 11 bases lying between them. Germline CDR1 reads MNHNS; CDR2 reads SASEGT. The CDR3 consists of 13 residues. The CDR3 region is CASSETRDQPQHF. The CDR3 region has the DNA TGTGCCAGCAGCGAAACCAGGGATCAGCCCCAGCATTTT.

In its sample, this clonotype was seen a few times. The rearrangement uses TRBV4-2 and TRBJ2-7; 13 nucleotides match TRBD2. Germline assignment: CDR1 LGHNA and CDR2 YNFKEQ. CDR3 size: 16 residues. With 3 bases clipped from V and 4 bases from J, the junction kept 6 bases outside the gene matches. CDR3 coding DNA: TGTGCCAGCAGCCACCCCGGGACTAGCGGGACGTACGAGCAGTACTTC. Translation gives CASSHPGTSGTYEQYF.

Many counts were recorded for this clonotype. The V gene is TRBV19, the J gene TRBJ2-4, with 8 nucleotides matching TRBD1. Germline CDR1 is LNHDA and CDR2 is SQIVND (reference sequence). V shed 5 bases, J shed 9 bases, and the junction held 6 bases outside the gene matches. The CDR3 contains 13 residues. The CDR3 sequence: CASSSTGGSIQYF. As DNA, the CDR3 is TGTGCCAGTAGTTCCACAGGGGGAAGCATTCAGTACTTC.

The V and J genes are TRBV18 and TRBJ2-7; maybe TRBD2 (5 bases). Trimming left V 0 bases short and J 3 bases short, with 15 bases between. Germline lookup yields CDR1 KGHSH and CDR2 LQKENI. CDR3 size: 16 residues. The CDR3 is CASSPPFGNLYYEQYF. In DNA form, the CDR3 reads TGTGCCAGCTCACCACCGTTCGGGAATCTTTACTACGAGCAGTACTTC.

This clonotype appeared a few times. The CDR3: CASTVDRGTGELFF. The CDR3, as DNA: TGTGCCAGCACCGTCGACAGGGGCACCGGGGAGCTGTTTTTT. The chain links TRBV6-1 to TRBJ2-2, with 8 nucleotides matching TRBD1. Unmatched junction bases numbered 5, after V lost 7 bases and J lost 4 bases. From germline, CDR1 is MNHNS and CDR2 SASEGT. The CDR3 spans 14 residues.

Worth noting for this clonotype: Germline is not matched at one junction end, which may reflect a read error. This rearrangement joins TRBV7-7 to TRBJ2-2; 8 bases map to TRBD2. Germline V CDR1 and CDR2: SSHAT, FNYEAQ (reference sequence). This CDR3 spans 14 amino acids. The CDR3 spells CASKLSAGAGELFF. DNA for the CDR3: TGTGCTAGCAAACTTTCAGCGGGAGCCGGGGAGCTGTTTTTT. The full variable domain, rest sourced from reference TRBV7-7 and TRBJ2-2, is GAGVSQSPRYKVTKRGQDVTLRCDPISSHATLYWYQQALGQGPEFLTYFNYEAQPDKSGLPSDRFSAERPEGSISTLTIQRTEQRDSAMYRCASKLSAGAGELFFGEGSRLTVL.